Following are 4 T cell receptor beta chains from one sample sequenced in a study of PD-1 blockade in classical Hodgkin lymphoma. The time point denotes: cycle 4 day 1 (C4D1), after more than 5 weeks of nivolumab. All patients relapsed after autologous stem cell transplantation, and brentuximab vedotin exposure varied. Assay used: immunoSEQ multiplex PCR; TCRdb lists only in-frame clones, some missing. The sample contains 25,000 to 35,000 clones, over 75% of which appear only once. The sample consisted of peripheral blood mononuclear cells (PBMCs), taken before the fourth cycle of nivolumab. The receptors shown here come from a human donor with classical Hodgkin lymphoma.

CDR3 region: CASSYSEDTQYF. The CDR3 bases are TGTGCCAGCAGCTACTCGGAAGATACGCAGTATTTT. This chain uses TRBV7-2 with TRBJ2-3; D unclear. The CDR3 runs 12 residues. Trimming stripped 4 bases from V and 5 bases from J, with 7 bases between. CDR1 is SGHTA and CDR2 is FQGNSA in the germline V gene.

The chain uses TRBV10-3 and TRBJ2-7, with D possibly TRBD2 on 6 matching bases. Per the germline V gene, CDR1 is ENHRY and CDR2 is SYGVKD. The CDR3 sequence is 17 residues long. V was cut by 6 bases and J by 2 bases, with 23 bases left in between. Here the CDR3 DNA reads TGTGCCATCAGGGCCGACGCTCGAACACCGGGGGCCTACGAGCAGTACTTC. Residues: CAIRADARTPGAYEQYF.

Details on this clone: At one of its ends the junction is not consistent with the germline gene, which may arise from a read error. Other DNA sequences in this specimen translate into the identical CDR3. DNA for the CDR3: TGTGCCAGTGGTCCCGGCTCACCCCTCCACTTT. Its translation: CASGPGSPLHF. The genes are TRBV12-5 and TRBJ1-6; D is undetermined. The CDR3 has 11 residues. Looked up from germline, CDR1 is LGHNT and CDR2 is FRNRAP. Variable domain in full (rest from reference TRBV12-5 and TRBJ1-6): DARVTQTPRHKVTEMGQEVTMRCQPILGHNTVFWYRQTMMQGLELLAYFRNRAPLDDSGMPKDRFSAEMPDATLATLKIQPSEPRDSAVYFCASGPGSPLHFGNGTRLTVT.

The rearrangement links TRBV7-3 to TRBJ2-3; 7 nucleotides match TRBD2. Looked up from germline, CDR1 is SGHTA and CDR2 is FQGTGA. The V and J ends lost 5 bases and 6 bases, in that order; junction bases with no gene match: 8. This CDR3 is built from 14 residues. The CDR3 nucleotides read TGTGCCAGCAGCAAAGCGGGGTTAGGGGATACGCAGTATTTT. Translated, it gives CASSKAGLGDTQYF.